This T cell receptor (beta chain) comes out of a study of blood T cell repertoires in COVID-19. About the research overall: Specimens from acute and convalescent COVID-19 originated in the United States, Italy and Spain.

Germline V gives CDR1 MDHEN, CDR2 SYDVKM. The CDR3 runs to 16 residues. V lost 7 bases, J lost 0 bases, and 11 bases stayed unmatched. Sequenced by immunoSEQ multiplex PCR; TCRdb stores in-frame clones only, minus some. Among roughly 86,000 clones listed, less than 85% were seen once. The V gene is TRBV28, the J gene TRBJ1-1; 7 bases map to TRBD1. Sample: peripheral blood. The receptor was derived from a man between 45 and 60 years old who had recovered from COVID-19. The CDR3 DNA is TGTGCCAGCACCAAACGGACAGGAACCCTGAACACTGAAGCTTTCTTT. This gives the protein CASTKRTGTLNTEAFF.